Shown below are 32 T cell receptor beta chains from a single sample sequenced in a study of T cell responses to AZD1222 COVID-19 vaccine. The table came from immunoSEQ multiplex PCR; TCRdb's copy has only in-frame clones and leaves some out. The repertoire holds some 58,000 clones, with 80% as singletons. Sequencing was performed on peripheral blood, taken 28 days after the second AZD1222 dose. Receptors were obtained from an adult who received the AZD1222 COVID-19 vaccine.

The chain joins TRBV20-1 to TRBJ2-1; D possibly corresponds to TRBD1 (7 bases). The CDR3 totals 10 residues. Trimming stripped 7 bases from V and 10 bases from J, with 11 bases between. Germline V lookup: CDR1 DFQATT, CDR2 SNEGSKA (reference sequence). CDR3 protein: CSGAGGEQFF. In DNA form, the CDR3 reads TGCAGTGGTGCAGGGGGGGAGCAGTTCTTC.

The genes are TRBV5-1 and TRBJ1-5, with D perhaps TRBD1 (5 bases). The germline V and J ends were trimmed by 1 base and 3 bases, with 11 bases remaining between them. This CDR3 contains 15 residues. Germline CDR1 is SGHRS and CDR2 is YFSETQ. CDR3 nucleotide sequence: TGCGCCAGCAGCTTGAGTGGGGGTTCCAATCAGCCCCAGCATTTT. It translates to CASSLSGGSNQPQHF.

The rearrangement links TRBV13 to TRBJ2-1; TRBD2 might be the D (5 bases). CDR1 and CDR2 (germline): PRHDT, FYEKMQ (reference sequence). This CDR3 is built from 14 residues. Trimming took off 6 bases at V and 5 bases at J, with 14 bases between the two ends. Written as DNA, the CDR3 is TGTGCCAGCAGTTCTATTACGGGGAACAATGAGCAGTTCTTC. Its protein product is CASSSITGNNEQFF.

The rearrangement uses TRBV20-1 and TRBJ2-1; TRBD1 might be the D (6 bases). This CDR3 has 11 amino acids. Germline V gene sequence: CDR1 DFQATT, CDR2 SNEGSKA (reference sequence). Trimming removed 3 bases from V and 10 bases from J, with 10 bases in between. CDR3 coding DNA: TGCAGTGCTAGGGGGGCGGGCGAGCAGTTCTTC. It translates to CSARGAGEQFF.

V is TRBV6-5 and J is TRBJ1-4, with 10 bases matching TRBD1. CDR1 MNHEY and CDR2 SVGAGI come from the germline V gene. J lost 8 bases, V lost 8 bases, and 8 bases had no gene match. CDR3 size: 14 residues. The CDR3 nucleotides are TGTGCCAGCGGCGGGGGACAGGGGAGGGAAAAACTGTTTTTT. Its protein is CASGGGQGREKLFF.

The chain couples TRBV6-2 or TRBV6-3 to TRBJ1-6, with D maybe TRBD1 (6 bases). The CDR3 contains 15 residues. Trimming left V 6 bases short and J 7 bases short, with 16 bases between. Germline lookup yields CDR1 MNHEY and CDR2 SVGEGT. The CDR3 sequence: CASSLQGNANSPLHF. The CDR3 DNA reads as TGTGCCAGCAGCCTTCAGGGGAACGCGAATTCACCCCTCCACTTT.

The chain recombines TRBV5-6 with TRBJ2-2; TRBD1 or TRBD2 may be the D gene (5 bases each). Per germline, CDR1 SGHDT and CDR2 YYEEEE. The V gene lost 4 bases and the J gene lost 8 bases, with 21 bases spanning the gap. The CDR3 covers 16 residues. The CDR3 sequence is CASSDAPGTSGGELFF. The CDR3 nucleotides are TGTGCCAGCAGCGATGCCCCCGGGACGTCCGGGGGGGAGCTGTTTTTT.

The rearrangement uses TRBV25-1 and TRBJ1-1, with D possibly being TRBD1 (5 bases). There are 13 residues in the CDR3. The ends were cut back, 4 bases at V and 5 bases at J, with 11 bases in the middle. Germline assignment: CDR1 MGHDK and CDR2 SYGVNS. The CDR3 region is CASSAAGKTEAFF. The CDR3 DNA sequence: TGTGCCAGCAGTGCCGCAGGGAAAACTGAAGCTTTCTTT.

The V gene is TRBV7-8, the J gene TRBJ2-5, with D unclear. Germline lookup yields CDR1 SGHVS and CDR2 FQNEAQ. The CDR3 is 13 residues long. Between the trimmed V and J ends, which lost 5 bases and 0 bases, there was a span of 7 bases. The CDR3 nucleotides are TGTGCCAGCAGCCGAGACTACCAAGAGACCCAGTACTTC. Residues: CASSRDYQETQYF.

The CDR3 nucleotides read TGTGCCAGCTCACCGGGCAGCCCGACGGGCTACACCTTC. Encoded protein: CASSPGSPTGYTF. The chain recombines TRBV18 with TRBJ1-2; D is uncertain. The CDR3 extends over 13 amino acids. CDR1 and CDR2 (germline): KGHSH, LQKENI. The ends were cut back, 3 bases at V and 8 bases at J, with 13 bases in the middle.

CDR3 DNA sequence: TGTGCCAGCCAAAGGAGAACGGGTGACACAGATACGCAGTATTTT. This encodes CASQRRTGDTDTQYF. This chain connects TRBV2 to TRBJ2-3; D remains unclear. The V and J ends lost 8 bases and 2 bases respectively, with 17 bases between them. The CDR3 runs 15 residues. Germline loops: CDR1 SNHLY, CDR2 FYNNEI.

The rearrangement links TRBV28 to TRBJ2-7; possible D gene TRBD1, 7 bases. V dropped 11 bases and J dropped 7 bases, with 18 bases sitting between them. The CDR3 runs 12 residues. Germline V gene sequence: CDR1 MDHEN, CDR2 SYDVKM. For the CDR3, the DNA is TGTGCCGGGAGGACAGGCCTCCAGGAGCAGTACTTC. Amino acid sequence: CAGRTGLQEQYF.

The chain's CDR3 is CASSALKGQSRNQPQHF. Here the CDR3 DNA reads TGTGCCAGCAGTGCCCTAAAGGGACAGAGCCGTAATCAGCCCCAGCATTTT. The rearrangement uses TRBV6-1 and TRBJ1-5; 7 bases match TRBD1. CDR1 is MNHNS and CDR2 is SASEGT in the germline V gene. The CDR3 has 17 amino acids. With V trimmed by 4 bases and J by 4 bases, 13 bases remained unmatched.

The chain is built from TRBV7-2 and TRBJ2-3; weak D call: TRBD2 (6 bases). V shed 5 bases and J shed 0 bases, with 12 bases lying between them. The germline CDR1 and CDR2 sequences are SGHTA and FQGNSA. The CDR3 length is 15 residues. The CDR3 protein is CASSGGTASTDTQYF. The CDR3 coding sequence is TGTGCCAGCAGCGGAGGGACCGCCAGCACAGATACGCAGTATTTT.

The rearrangement links TRBV27 to TRBJ1-6; D gene ambiguous. Trimming removed 6 bases from V and 0 bases from J, with 6 bases in between. This CDR3 has 14 amino acids. The V gene's germline CDR1 is MNHEY and CDR2 SMNVEV (reference sequence). The CDR3 protein is CASRQSSYNSPLHF. Written as DNA, the CDR3 is TGTGCCAGCAGGCAGAGCTCCTATAATTCACCCCTCCACTTT.

The V and J genes are TRBV6-5 and TRBJ2-7, with TRBD1 matching over 8 bases. With 7 bases clipped from V and 8 bases from J, the junction kept 10 bases outside the gene matches. Looked up from germline, CDR1 is MNHEY and CDR2 is SVGAGI. The CDR3 totals 13 residues. The CDR3 nucleotides read TGTGCCAGCATGAGGGACAGGACCGGGCAGCAGTACTTC. The encoded protein is CASMRDRTGQQYF.

The rearrangement uses TRBV7-6 and TRBJ1-3, with TRBD1 matching 7 bases. CDR1 and CDR2 (germline): SGHVS, FNYEAQ. This CDR3 contains 17 residues. The V and J ends lost 5 bases and 4 bases, in that order; junction bases with no gene match: 14. The CDR3 coding sequence is TGTGCCAGCAGCCCAGCAGCGACAGGGCGTCTAGGAAACACCATATATTTT. Its protein product is CASSPAATGRLGNTIYF.

This chain uses TRBV5-6 with TRBJ2-5; TRBD2 matches at 8 bases. The length of the CDR3 is 14 residues. V was clipped by 6 bases and J by 4 bases; unmatched bases: 8. Germline V lookup: CDR1 SGHDT, CDR2 YYEEEE. CDR3 residues: CASTPGGPRETQYF. CDR3 sequence (DNA): TGTGCCAGCACCCCGGGGGGGCCTAGAGAGACCCAGTACTTC.

The chain is built from TRBV6-1 and TRBJ1-5, with D uncertain. CDR1 is MNHNS and CDR2 is SASEGT in the germline V gene. V gave up 3 bases and J gave up 7 bases, with 4 bases separating them. CDR3 length equals 11 residues. The CDR3, as DNA: TGTGCCAGCAGTGAGTCCCAGCCCCAGCATTTT. Its protein is CASSESQPQHF.

This rearrangement joins TRBV5-5 to TRBJ1-5; maybe TRBD1 (5 bases). The V end lost 4 bases, the J end lost 2 bases, and 16 bases lay between the germline ends. The CDR3 extends over 16 amino acids. Germline assignment: CDR1 SGHKS and CDR2 YYEKEE (reference sequence). In nucleotides, the CDR3 is TGTGCCAGCAGCCCTCCTGGGGGGTTTGGCAATCAGCCCCAGCATTTT. This sequence encodes CASSPPGGFGNQPQHF.

The V call is TRBV27, the J call TRBJ1-4; D unresolved. Deletions cut 2 bases from V and 0 bases from J, with 7 bases between. Germline V gives CDR1 MNHEY, CDR2 SMNVEV (reference sequence). The CDR3 extends over 15 amino acids. Written as DNA, the CDR3 is TGTGCCAGCAGTTTAAAGGTTGCAACTAATGAAAAACTGTTTTTT. Protein: CASSLKVATNEKLFF.

In its sample, this clone was seen once. The V and J genes are TRBV3-1 (or the pseudogene TRBV3-2) and TRBJ1-6; TRBD1 matches 12 bases. CDR3 length: 16 residues. V lost 4 bases, J lost 9 bases, and 7 bases stayed unmatched. Per germline, CDR1 LGHDT and CDR2 YNNKEL (reference sequence). CDR3: CASSRGTGGFSSPLHF. The DNA for the CDR3 is TGTGCCAGCAGCCGAGGGACAGGGGGCTTCTCTTCACCCCTCCACTTT.

In its sample, this clone was seen a few times. The chain couples TRBV7-9 to TRBJ1-1; TRBD1 matches 7 bases. Germline loops: CDR1 SEHNR, CDR2 FQNEAQ (reference sequence). V shed 2 bases and J 5 bases; nucleotides not matched to a gene: 2. This CDR3 spans 13 amino acids. The CDR3: CASSLQGGTEAFF. The CDR3 coding sequence is TGTGCCAGCAGCTTACAGGGGGGGACTGAAGCTTTCTTT.

Worth noting for this clone: One junction end does not reproduce the germline sequence, and a read error may be involved. The sample has other DNA sequences that encode this CDR3 too. This sequence joins TRBV6-1 and TRBJ2-2; 11 positions agree with TRBD2. CDR1 is MNHNS and CDR2 is SASEGT in the germline V gene. This CDR3 has 18 residues. In DNA form, the CDR3 reads TGTGCTAGCAGTGAATTAGTAGCGGGAGGGCCTGTCACCGGGGAGCTGTTTTTT. It yields the protein CASSELVAGGPVTGELFF.

CDR3 protein: CASSLTPGSFYEQYV. The CDR3 nucleotides read TGTGCCAGCAGCCTTACTCCGGGGAGTTTTTACGAGCAGTACGTC. The chain has TRBV6-5 and TRBJ2-7, with D possibly being TRBD2 (5 bases). CDR1 and CDR2 (germline): MNHEY, SVGAGI. This CDR3 has 15 residues. Trimming took off 6 bases at V and 4 bases at J, with 19 bases between the two ends.

The chain recombines TRBV28 with TRBJ1-1, with D possibly being TRBD1 (5 bases). V lost 8 bases and J lost 0, with 16 bases in between. Looked up from germline, CDR1 is MDHEN and CDR2 is SYDVKM. The CDR3 spans 15 residues. CDR3 in amino acids: CASHWRTSMNTEAFF. The CDR3 DNA follows: TGTGCCAGCCATTGGAGGACAAGCATGAACACTGAAGCTTTCTTT.

The chain joins TRBV20-1 to TRBJ1-2; TRBD1 aligns across 10 bases. Germline CDR1 is DFQATT and CDR2 is SNEGSKA (reference sequence). V dropped 3 bases and J dropped 6; count of bases not matched to a gene: 7. This CDR3 comprises 14 residues. CDR3 coding DNA: TGCAGTGCTAGTGCGGGACAGGGGTTTCATGGCTACACCTTC. This codes for CSASAGQGFHGYTF.

This rearrangement joins TRBV15 to TRBJ2-5; no clear D. V was shortened by 0 bases and J by 2 bases, with 1 base between the two germline ends. Germline CDR1 and CDR2: LNHNV and YYDKDF (reference sequence). The CDR3 covers 12 residues. CDR3 sequence (DNA): TGTGCCACCAGCAGAGATCAAGAGACCCAGTACTTC. It codes for CATSRDQETQYF.

The V gene is TRBV7-2, the J gene TRBJ1-6; D unresolved. Trimming removed 5 bases at V and 6 bases at J, with 14 bases between. Germline CDR1 is SGHTA and CDR2 is FQGNSA. This CDR3 is built from 15 residues. The CDR3 DNA reads as TGTGCCAGCAGCCCAGCGGCATCTGTTAATTCACCCCTCCACTTT. Its protein is CASSPAASVNSPLHF.

The gene calls are TRBV6-2 or TRBV6-3 and TRBJ2-3; D not resolved. The germline V gene encodes CDR1 MNHEY and CDR2 SVGEGT. This CDR3 has 14 amino acids. V lost 3 bases to trimming and J lost 5 bases, with 12 bases between them. The CDR3 region is CASSYPTSRDTQYF. Written as DNA, the CDR3 is TGTGCCAGCAGTTATCCAACCAGCCGAGATACGCAGTATTTT.

The CDR3 sequence: CASSQGLASDTQYF. For the CDR3, the DNA is TGTGCCAGCAGCCAAGGACTAGCCTCCGATACGCAGTATTTT. The rearrangement links TRBV7-9 to TRBJ2-3; 8 bases match TRBD2. Looked up from germline, CDR1 is SEHNR and CDR2 is FQNEAQ (reference sequence). J gave up 6 bases and V 5 bases, and 7 bases lay outside the gene matches. CDR3 length: 14 residues.

The chain is built from TRBV7-8 and TRBJ1-5; D is undetermined. Germline V gene sequence: CDR1 SGHVS, CDR2 FQNEAQ. The CDR3 is made up of 13 amino acids. Trimming pared 1 base from V and 6 bases from J, leaving 7 bases between. The DNA of the CDR3 is TGTGCCAGCAGCTTAGGCCATACTCAGCCCCAGCATTTT. As protein: CASSLGHTQPQHF.